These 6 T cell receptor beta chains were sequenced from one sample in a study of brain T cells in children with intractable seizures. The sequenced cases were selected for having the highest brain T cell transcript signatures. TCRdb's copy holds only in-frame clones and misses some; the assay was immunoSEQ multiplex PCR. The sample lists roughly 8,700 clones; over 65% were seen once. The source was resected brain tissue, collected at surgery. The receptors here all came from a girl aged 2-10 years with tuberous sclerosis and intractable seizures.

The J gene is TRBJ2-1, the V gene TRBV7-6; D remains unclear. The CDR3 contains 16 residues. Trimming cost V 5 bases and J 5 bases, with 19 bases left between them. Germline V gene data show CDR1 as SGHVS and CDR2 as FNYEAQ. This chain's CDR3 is CASSPRKGPRNNEQFF. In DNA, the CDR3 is TGTGCCAGCAGCCCAAGGAAGGGCCCACGGAACAATGAGCAGTTCTTC.

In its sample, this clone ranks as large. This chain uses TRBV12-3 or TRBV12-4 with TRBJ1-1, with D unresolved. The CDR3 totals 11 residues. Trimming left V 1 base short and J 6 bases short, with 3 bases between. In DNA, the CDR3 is TGTGCCAGCAGTTTAGGGTCTGAAGCTTTCTTT. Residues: CASSLGSEAFF.

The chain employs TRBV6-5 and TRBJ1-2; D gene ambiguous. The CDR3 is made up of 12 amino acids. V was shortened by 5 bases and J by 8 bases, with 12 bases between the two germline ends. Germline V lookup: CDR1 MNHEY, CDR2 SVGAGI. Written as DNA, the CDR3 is TGTGCCAGCAGTCCGACTCTTGGGGGCTACACCTTC. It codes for CASSPTLGGYTF.

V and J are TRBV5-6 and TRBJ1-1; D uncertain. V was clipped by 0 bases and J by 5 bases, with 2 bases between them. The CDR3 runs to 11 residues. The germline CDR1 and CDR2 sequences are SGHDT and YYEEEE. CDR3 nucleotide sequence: TGTGCCAGCAGCTTGGGTACTGAAGCTTTCTTT. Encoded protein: CASSLGTEAFF.

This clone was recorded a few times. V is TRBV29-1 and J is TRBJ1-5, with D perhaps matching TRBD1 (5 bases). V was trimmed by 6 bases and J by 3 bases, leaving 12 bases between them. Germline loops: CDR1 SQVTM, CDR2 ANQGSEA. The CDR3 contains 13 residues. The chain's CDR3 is CSVQTGPNQPQHF. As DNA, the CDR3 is TGCAGCGTCCAAACAGGTCCCAATCAGCCCCAGCATTTT.

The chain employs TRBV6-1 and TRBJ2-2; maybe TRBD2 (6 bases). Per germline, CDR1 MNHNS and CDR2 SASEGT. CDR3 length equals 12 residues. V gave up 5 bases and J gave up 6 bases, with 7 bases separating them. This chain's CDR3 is CASSPGAGELFF. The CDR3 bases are TGTGCCAGCAGTCCGGGGGCCGGGGAGCTGTTTTTT.